The 20 T cell receptor beta chains below come from one sample, sequenced in a study of shared clonotypes between healthy human individuals. The table came from immunoSEQ multiplex PCR; TCRdb's copy has only in-frame clones and leaves some out. The sample yields 2 million to 2.5 million clones, around 92% seen once. Source material: naive CD4+ T cells from PBMCs. The subset is: CD45RA+ positively selected. All receptors derive from a man aged 18 to 35 in good health. Some clones in this sample may be carry-over from other donors' samples.

The CDR3 sequence: CASSSQGSVNYGYTF. The DNA of the CDR3 is TGTGCCAGCAGCTCACAGGGATCGGTTAACTATGGCTACACCTTC. V and J are TRBV28 and TRBJ1-2; perhaps TRBD1 as D (6 bases). Germline lookup yields CDR1 MDHEN and CDR2 SYDVKM. The V gene lost 6 bases and the J gene lost 1 base, with 15 bases spanning the gap. The CDR3 is 15 amino acids.

The chain couples TRBV5-1 to TRBJ2-3, with TRBD1 matching over 9 bases. The J segment lost 5 bases and the V segment lost 4 bases, leaving 11 bases of the junction unmatched. The CDR3 contains 16 residues. CDR1 and CDR2 (germline): SGHRS, YFSETQ. The CDR3, as DNA: TGCGCCAGCAGCCGGGCGGGGACAGGGCAACGAGATACGCAGTATTTT. Its protein is CASSRAGTGQRDTQYF.

The V gene is TRBV28, the J gene TRBJ1-5; D is ambiguous. The CDR3 totals 12 residues. Germline CDR1 and CDR2: MDHEN and SYDVKM. Deletions cut 3 bases from V and 9 bases from J, with 9 bases between. CDR3 DNA sequence: TGTGCCAGCAGTTTCGGGGTTACGCCCCAGCATTTT. Its protein is CASSFGVTPQHF.

The J gene is TRBJ2-1, the V gene TRBV27; 8 positions agree with TRBD2. The CDR3 runs to 15 residues. Germline CDR1 reads MNHEY; CDR2 reads SMNVEV (reference sequence). V lost 7 bases, J lost 5 bases, and 10 bases stayed unmatched. Here the CDR3 DNA reads TGTGCCAGCACCGAGGGTAGCGGGGCTAACAATGAGCAGTTCTTC. Its protein is CASTEGSGANNEQFF.

This clone was detected once. J is TRBJ1-1 and V is TRBV28, with D perhaps TRBD1 (6 bases). CDR3 length equals 14 residues. V lost 7 bases and J lost 4, with 16 bases in between. Looked up from germline, CDR1 is MDHEN and CDR2 is SYDVKM. As DNA, the CDR3 is TGTGCCAGCAAATCTGCCTGGGGGGCCACTGAAGCTTTCTTT. Its protein product is CASKSAWGATEAFF.

The rearrangement uses TRBV6-5 and TRBJ2-3; D call uncertain. This CDR3 has 15 residues. Between the trimmed V and J ends, which lost 0 bases and 0 bases, there was a span of 7 bases. In germline, CDR1 is MNHEY, CDR2 SVGAGI. The CDR3 coding sequence is TGTGCCAGCAGTTACTCGATTGTCAGCACAGATACGCAGTATTTT. Protein product: CASSYSIVSTDTQYF.

The chain recombines TRBV7-2 with TRBJ2-7, with 11 bases that match TRBD2. CDR3 length: 19 residues. The germline gives CDR1 SGHTA, CDR2 FQGNSA. Trimming removed 4 bases from V and 3 bases from J; junction bases left unmatched: 17. The CDR3 sequence: CASSSSIPTSGSINYEQYF. CDR3 nucleotides: TGTGCCAGCAGCTCCTCTATCCCTACTAGCGGGAGTATAAACTACGAGCAGTACTTC.

The chain joins TRBV7-2 to TRBJ1-1; a possible D gene is TRBD1 (6 bases). Looked up from germline, CDR1 is SGHTA and CDR2 is FQGNSA. The V end was cut by 10 bases, the J end by 0 bases, with 12 bases between. This CDR3 has 13 amino acids. The CDR3 reads CATRRQVNTEAFF. The CDR3 DNA is TGTGCCACCCGGCGACAGGTGAACACTGAAGCTTTCTTT.

The chain links TRBV7-2 to TRBJ2-7; no firm D call. Germline V lookup: CDR1 SGHTA, CDR2 FQGNSA. V lost 1 base and J lost 2, with 9 bases in between. The CDR3 contains 14 residues. The chain's CDR3 is CASSLGARPYEQYF. The DNA for the CDR3 is TGTGCCAGCAGCTTAGGGGCACGGCCCTACGAGCAGTACTTC.

The genes are TRBV15 and TRBJ1-3, with TRBD1 identical over 8 bases. Germline-derived CDR1 and CDR2 are LNHNV and YYDKDF (reference sequence). This CDR3 contains 15 residues. The junction had 7 bases not matched to a gene; V was cut back by 5 bases and J by 4 bases. CDR3 in DNA: TGTGCCACCAGCCACAGCAGGGGGCGCGGAAACACCATATATTTT. Protein sequence: CATSHSRGRGNTIYF.

The rearrangement links TRBV28 to TRBJ2-1; D may be TRBD2 (7 bases). CDR1 MDHEN and CDR2 SYDVKM come from the germline V gene. This CDR3 has 15 residues. Deletions cut 9 bases from V and 1 base from J, with 16 bases between. The CDR3 sequence: CASAGGPGSYNEQFF. In nucleotides, the CDR3 is TGTGCCAGTGCCGGGGGGCCAGGGTCCTACAATGAGCAGTTCTTC.

V and J are TRBV5-1 and TRBJ2-3; 8 positions agree with TRBD1. V lost 0 bases, J lost 4 bases, and 4 bases stayed unmatched. The germline V gene encodes CDR1 SGHRS and CDR2 YFSETQ. This CDR3 has 15 residues. The CDR3, as DNA: TGCGCCAGCAGCTTGGATCCAGGGGGCCCAGATACGCAGTATTTT. Translating gives CASSLDPGGPDTQYF.

The chain couples TRBV7-9 to TRBJ2-7; D may be TRBD2 (6 bases). The CDR3 runs 15 residues. CDR1 is SEHNR, CDR2 FQNEAQ, per germline (reference sequence). Trimming cost V 2 bases and J 2 bases, with 13 bases left between them. The CDR3 region is CASSLSGGTPYEQYF. The CDR3 DNA reads TGTGCCAGCAGCTTAAGTGGCGGGACTCCCTACGAGCAGTACTTC.

The V gene is TRBV11-1, the J gene TRBJ2-5; D could derive from TRBD1 or TRBD2 (5 bases each). Germline-derived CDR1 and CDR2 are SGHAT and FQDESV (reference sequence). V gave up 5 bases and J gave up 3 bases, with 13 bases separating them. The CDR3 sequence is 14 residues long. CDR3 sequence: CASSLDGAKETQYF. As DNA, the CDR3 is TGTGCCAGCAGCCTCGACGGGGCGAAAGAGACCCAGTACTTC.

The chain is built from TRBV2 and TRBJ1-5; 11 positions match TRBD1. This CDR3 contains 14 residues. V lost 8 bases, J lost 5 bases, and 5 bases stayed unmatched. CDR1 is SNHLY, CDR2 FYNNEI, per germline. DNA for the CDR3: TGTGCCAGCGGGGGGACAGGGGGGCATCAGCCCCAGCATTTT. It yields the protein CASGGTGGHQPQHF.

The chain recombines TRBV7-3 with TRBJ1-2, with 7 bases aligning to TRBD1. This CDR3 comprises 16 residues. The germline V gene encodes CDR1 SGHTA and CDR2 FQGTGA. V dropped 4 bases and J dropped 5; count of bases not matched to a gene: 13. DNA of the CDR3: TGTGCCAGCAGCTCCCAATTCCGGACAGGAAAATATGGCTACACCTTC. As protein: CASSSQFRTGKYGYTF.

The chain is built from TRBV28 and TRBJ2-7; TRBD2 agrees at 11 bases. V lost 6 bases, J lost 7 bases, and 5 bases stayed unmatched. CDR1 is MDHEN, CDR2 SYDVKM, per germline. The CDR3 extends over 13 amino acids. CDR3 amino acids: CASRLAGAWEQYF. In nucleotides, the CDR3 is TGTGCCAGCAGACTAGCGGGAGCCTGGGAGCAGTACTTC.

This clone was counted a few times. The chain couples TRBV5-4 to TRBJ2-7; D gene uncertain. Per the germline V gene, CDR1 is SGHNT and CDR2 is YYREEE (reference sequence). Trimming took 3 bases from V and 5 from J, leaving 12 bases between them. CDR3 length: 13 residues. The CDR3 loop is CASSWRRGDEQYF. CDR3 coding DNA: TGTGCCAGCAGCTGGCGAAGAGGTGACGAGCAGTACTTC.

CDR3 residues: CASSLGDRDTNEKLFF. CDR3 sequence (DNA): TGTGCCAGCAGCTTAGGGGACAGGGATACTAATGAAAAACTGTTTTTT. J is TRBJ1-4 and V is TRBV7-9, with 9 nucleotides matching TRBD1. This CDR3 is built from 16 residues. V gave up 1 base and J gave up 2 bases; unmatched junction bases: 2. Per the germline V gene, CDR1 is SEHNR and CDR2 is FQNEAQ (reference sequence).

The rearrangement uses TRBV5-1 and TRBJ2-2; D uncertain. This CDR3 is built from 15 residues. Germline values: CDR1 SGHRS, CDR2 YFSETQ. Between the trimmed V and J ends, which lost 2 bases and 8 bases, there was a span of 16 bases. The CDR3 DNA sequence: TGCGCCAGCAGCTTTGGCTCTTCACGGGTTGGGGAGCTGTTTTTT. Translated, it gives CASSFGSSRVGELFF.